This TCR beta chain derives from a study of CD8 T cells in ankylosing spondylitis. TCRdb ran MiXCR on the 5' RACE reads and lists one entry per CDR3 protein. This table holds under 550,000 distinct CDR3 sequences, 26% found once. Germline loops: CDR1 GTSNPN, CDR2 SVGIG (reference sequence). The V segment lost 5 bases and the J segment 4 bases; nucleotides outside the gene matches: 7. The CDR3 consists of 13 residues. Broader study findings: Reported data indicate significant enrichment of disease-linked clones within matched ankylosing spondylitis synovial fluid. What seemed typical of ankylosing spondylitis blood was a TCR beta motif built from about 8 highly homologous variants.

This clonotype was seen once. Its antigen is as yet unknown. The chain is built from TRBV30 and TRBJ1-1; TRBD1 matches 7 bases. This receptor was taken from a male donor with ankylosing spondylitis. Sequencing was done on a sample of blood, either unsorted or a sorted T cell fraction (not recorded which). This chain's CDR3 is CAWGQEHGTEAFF. The CDR3 nucleotides read TGTGCCTGGGGACAGGAACATGGCACTGAAGCTTTCTTT.